Below, one TCR beta chain is given with its context. The table came from immunoSEQ multiplex PCR; TCRdb's copy has only in-frame clones and leaves some out. This table holds about 100,000 clones, around 95% found once. These data come from a study of technical replicates of blood from a handful of donors. The V gene lost 6 bases and the J gene lost 4 bases, with 12 bases spanning the gap. Germline CDR1 reads SNHLY; CDR2 reads FYNNEI. This CDR3 region has 14 residues. The source material was T cells isolated from PBMCs. J is TRBJ2-2 and V is TRBV2; D is possibly TRBD1 (6 bases). This TCR came from a human donor in good health. CDR3 sequence: CASSGQGGTGELFF. CDR3 sequence (DNA): TGTGCCAGCAGCGGGCAAGGGGGCACCGGGGAGCTGTTTTTT.